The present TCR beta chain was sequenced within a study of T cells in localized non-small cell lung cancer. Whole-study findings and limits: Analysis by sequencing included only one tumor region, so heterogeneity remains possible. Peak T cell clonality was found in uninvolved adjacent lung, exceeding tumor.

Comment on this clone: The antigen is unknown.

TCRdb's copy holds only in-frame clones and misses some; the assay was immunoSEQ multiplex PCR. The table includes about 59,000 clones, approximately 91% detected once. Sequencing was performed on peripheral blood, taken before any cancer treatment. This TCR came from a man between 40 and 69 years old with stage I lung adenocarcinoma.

The CDR3 nucleotides read TGTGCCAGCGGGTCCGGGACTAGCGACACAGATACGCAGTATTTT. The encoded protein is CASGSGTSDTDTQYF. The chain employs TRBV2 and TRBJ2-3; TRBD2 agrees at 10 bases. The CDR3 is 15 amino acids. Germline CDR1 and CDR2: SNHLY and FYNNEI. V was pared by 8 bases and J by 2 bases, with 7 bases of the junction left unmatched. The complete variable domain, with remaining parts taken from reference TRBV2 and TRBJ2-3, reads EPEVTQTPSHQVTQMGQEVILRCVPISNHLYFYWYRQILGQKVEFLVSFYNNEISEKSEIFDDQFSVERPDGSNFTLKIRSTKLEDSAMYFCASGSGTSDTDTQYFGPGTRLTVL.